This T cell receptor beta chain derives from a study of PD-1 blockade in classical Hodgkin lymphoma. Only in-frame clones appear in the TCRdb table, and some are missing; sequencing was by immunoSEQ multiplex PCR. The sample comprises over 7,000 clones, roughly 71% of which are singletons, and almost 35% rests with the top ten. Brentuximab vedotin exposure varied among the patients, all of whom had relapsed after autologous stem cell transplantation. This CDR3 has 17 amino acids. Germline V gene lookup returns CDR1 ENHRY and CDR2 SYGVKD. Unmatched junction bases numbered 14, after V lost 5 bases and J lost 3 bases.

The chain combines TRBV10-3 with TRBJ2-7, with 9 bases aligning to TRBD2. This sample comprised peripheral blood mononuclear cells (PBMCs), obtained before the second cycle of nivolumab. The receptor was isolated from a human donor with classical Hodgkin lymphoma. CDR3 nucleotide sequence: TGTGCCATCAGTATAGATACAGCGGGACTAGCAGTCTACGAGCAGTACTTC. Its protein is CAISIDTAGLAVYEQYF.